This entry is about one T cell receptor (beta chain). Its antigen remains unidentified. This record belongs to a study of molecular identifiers for immune sequencing clone quantification. Background on the study: Five portions were made in replicates from RNA of roughly 20,000 or 100,000 naive CD8 cells, and four underwent sequencing.

Bulk libraries came from a prior protocol with listed TCR primers. MiXCR, run by TCRdb on the PCR reads, gives a single entry per CDR3 protein. The table shows some 590,000 distinct CDR3 sequences, with less than 30% occurring only once. Study results and caveats: In a background of around 1 million naive cells, spiked Jurkat TCR RNA from one cell was reportedly detectable.

V was shortened by 1 base and J by 5 bases, with 8 bases between the two germline ends. In germline, CDR1 is SGHVS, CDR2 FNYEAQ. The CDR3 is made up of 13 amino acids. This TCR derives from a human donor in good health. Some libraries in this study had Jurkat cell RNA spiked in. Input material: naive CD8+ T cells from blood, with Jurkat cell RNA spiked in. Subset meaning: FACS-sorted CD8+CD4-CCR7+CD45RA+ naive T cells. The chain joins TRBV7-6 to TRBJ1-2; D is undetermined. CDR3 loop: CASSLGPEYGYTF. In DNA, the CDR3 is TGTGCCAGCAGCTTAGGTCCGGAATATGGCTACACCTTC.